A selection of T cell receptor beta chains follows, all from one sample in a study of T cells in Graves' hyperthyroidism and ophthalmopathy. MiXCR, run by TCRdb on the multiplex PCR reads, gives a single entry per CDR3 protein. The data hold 300,000 to 500,000 distinct CDR3 sequences, with about 15% observed a single time. Input material: blood. The receptors come from a young woman with Graves' hyperthyroidism. Each CDR3 is given with its conserved first and last residue. D genes are given only for firm matches. Expanded clones get a size class; other rows say once, few or many, or leave the size out.

j_gene,abundance,d_gene,v_gene,CDR3aa,CDR3nt
TRBJ2-7,NA,NA,TRBV9,CASSLGGVPYEQYF,TGTGCCAGCAGCCTAGGCGGGGTACCCTACGAGCAGTACTTC
TRBJ2-2,NA,NA,TRBV5-1,CASAIQNGVNTGELFF,TGCGCCAGCGCCATCCAGAATGGGGTGAACACCGGGGAGCTGTTTTTT
TRBJ2-7,NA,NA,TRBV11-2,CASSLDVGRASYEQYF,TGTGCCAGCAGCTTAGATGTGGGACGGGCCTCCTACGAGCAGTACTTC
TRBJ1-1,few,NA,TRBV7-3,CASSRGGGGTEAFF,TGTGCCAGCAGCCGAGGCGGGGGGGGCACTGAAGCTTTCTTT
TRBJ2-1,many,TRBD2,TRBV7-6,CASSLGQREVDNEQFF,TGTGCCAGCAGCTTAGGTCAGCGGGAGGTCGACAATGAGCAGTTCTTC
TRBJ1-3,NA,NA,TRBV20-1,CSAREQVAGNTIYF,TGCAGTGCTAGAGAACAGGTTGCCGGAAACACCATATATTTT
TRBJ1-4,many,NA,TRBV12-3/TRBV12-4,CASSLGVGGEKLFF,TGTGCCAGCAGTTTAGGGGTAGGAGGCGAAAAACTGTTTTTT
TRBJ2-4,NA,NA,TRBV6-6,CASSYGHGTSENKNIQYF,TGTGCCAGCAGTTACGGCCACGGGACAAGCGAAAACAAAAACATTCAGTACTTC
TRBJ1-1,NA,TRBD1,TRBV9,CASSDDRGWNTEAFF,TGTGCCAGCAGCGACGACAGGGGCTGGAACACTGAAGCTTTCTTT
TRBJ2-5,NA,NA,TRBV5-6,CASGKETQYF,TGTGCCAGCGGGAAAGAGACCCAGTACTTC
TRBJ2-2,NA,NA,TRBV5-1,CASSSDFNTGELFF,TGCGCCAGCAGCTCGGATTTTAACACCGGGGAGCTGTTTTTC
TRBJ2-5,few,TRBD1,TRBV20-1,CSARTPPPTGQGKETQYF,TGCAGTGCTAGGACCCCCCCACCAACGGGACAGGGTAAAGAGACCCAGTACTTC
TRBJ2-3,NA,NA,TRBV7-9,CASSGAGWDNTDTQYF,TGTGCCAGCAGCGGAGCGGGCTGGGACAACACAGATACGCAGTATTTT